A single sample is the source of the 3 T cell receptor beta chains below, sequenced in a study of shared clonotypes between healthy human individuals (dated by TCRdb to 2020 to 2022). CD8 naive samples were CD45RO-negative cells positively selected for CCR7, giving a CD45RA+CCR7+ population that excluded TemRA cells. Library construction relied on the immunoSEQ multiplex PCR assay. The immuneACCESS repertoire file appears here via TCRdb, limited to in-frame rearrangements. These files lack a portion of the clones; in checked studies, under half of the deficit traces to unresolved V genes, and the cause of the others is not known. This sample lists about 550,000 clones; around 95% were detected once. Jointly, the top ten make up 0.11% of the sample. The sequencing input was naive CD8+ T cells sorted from blood. The sample's cell subset or site label, in plain terms: CD45RA+CCR7+. Receptor source: a woman aged 30 to 39 in good health.

The V call is TRBV19, the J call TRBJ1-3; TRBD1 is a possible D gene (5 bases). This CDR3 is built from 14 residues. Looked up from germline, CDR1 is LNHDA and CDR2 is SQIVND (reference sequence). Trimming pared 6 bases from V and 4 bases from J, leaving 13 bases between. In DNA form, the CDR3 reads TGTGCCAGTAGATACGGGGCGTTCGGAAACACCATATATTTT. Protein product: CASRYGAFGNTIYF.

V usage is TRBV10-1 and J usage is TRBJ2-3; the D gene is possibly TRBD1 (6 bases). Deletions cut 4 bases from V and 0 bases from J, with 8 bases between. Per germline, CDR1 WNHNN and CDR2 SYGVQD (reference sequence). This CDR3 is 14 amino acids long. The CDR3 loop reads CASSGQDSTDTQYF. In DNA, the CDR3 is TGCGCCAGCAGTGGACAGGATAGCACAGATACGCAGTATTTT.

This clone was recorded a few times. The V and J genes are TRBV6-5 and TRBJ1-5, with 9 bases matching TRBD1. CDR1 MNHEY and CDR2 SVGAGI come from the germline V gene. Trimming took 2 bases from V and 3 from J; bases not matched to a gene: 2. The CDR3 extends over 15 amino acids. The CDR3 protein is CASSYRTGANQPQHF. The CDR3 nucleotides are TGTGCCAGCAGTTACAGGACAGGGGCCAATCAGCCCCAGCATTTT.